The sequence of this TCR beta chain was determined in a study of identical twins (dated by TCRdb to about 2016). With regard to the full study: The study deep-sequenced TCR alpha and beta repertoires from monozygotic twins, unrelated adults of various ages and cord blood to test whether fetal clonotypes persist. Replicate twin experiments were performed at different times using different library preparation protocols to rule out contamination.

General conclusions and limits of the study: Invariant T cells such as MAIT and iNKT could partly confound zero-insertion analyses, though diverse VJ usage argued against this for most clonotypes. Because the same donors could not be followed over many years, the conclusions depended on cross-sectional statistical analysis. Recombination models systematically underestimated out-of-frame TCR alpha sharing in monozygotic twins but agreed with sharing between unrelated individuals. A weaker excess of twin sharing was found in beta out-of-frame sequences because the signal-to-noise ratio was lowered by fewer shared sequences. Out-of-frame TCR alpha sequences shared between twins showed an excess of low generation-probability sequences compared with coincidental sharing between unrelated individuals. Fewer insertions were carried by abundant cord blood beta clonotypes, a similar but weaker trend appeared in young adult naive repertoires, and no such trend appeared in memory repertoires.

Preparation of the library involved 5' RACE. The sample was run on an Illumina HiSeq 2000. A universal primer binding site was introduced by template switching, and a unique molecular identifier was present in the final cDNA, enabling accurate counting of TCR cDNA molecules. First-strand cDNA for TCR alpha and beta chains was synthesized from specific primers in the conserved constant-segment region. To control for contamination, every cDNA library was double barcoded, receiving both a SMART-Mk sample barcode and Illumina barcodes. TruSeq adapter sequences along with Illumina sample barcodes were introduced in two successive PCR steps. Sequencing of the TCR alpha and beta cDNA libraries was done on the Illumina HiSeq platform using custom primers. The authors' pipeline ran thus. Unique molecular identifiers were extracted from raw reads with MiGEC, and CDR3 positions were determined with MiXCR. Recombination models were inferred per individual with the repgenHMM and IGoR tools using an EM algorithm. Shared clonotype analysis was performed with the tcR package in R, normalizing sharing by the product of cloneset sizes. To study raw recombination free of thymic and clonal selection effects, out-of-frame nonproductive sequences were analyzed. TCRdb handled the public reads itself, with Q25 trimming in fastp and clone calling in MiXCR, and kept productive beta chains. Rows are unified per CDR3 protein, each entry keeping the most common DNA and genes. Clone size and V and J calls follow TCRdb, not the original study. This sample holds about 200,000 distinct CDR3 sequences; around 9.6% were observed only once. Together, the top ten hold about 5% of the sample.

V loses 6 bases of germline sequence and J loses 8 bases, and the interval between the two ends is 16 bases. The CDR3 goes from the cysteine to the phenylalanine over 13 residues. Only the CDR3 part of the read is kept: 39 bases, read in frame from the first base. The germline V gene (reference sequence) yields MNHEY for CDR1 and SMNVEV for CDR2. Only a few counts were recorded for this clonotype. There is no known antigen for this receptor. No per-base quality is available; no much larger clone lies one base away. Every donor was a healthy Caucasian. Miltenyi CD45RO+ enrichment and human naive T-cell isolation kits were used to isolate memory (CD45RO+) and naive T cells from PBMC.

The rearrangement combines TRBV27 with TRBJ1-1, with the D gene not confidently named. This clonotype was obtained from a woman younger than 35 in good health. Sequences were obtained from memory (CD45RO+) T cells sorted from blood. Taken with the paper, the label for cell subset or site translates to: CD45RO+ enriched T cells. The CDR3 region: CASSATVKLEAFF. The DNA is TGTGCCAGCAGCGCCACAGTGAAACTGGAAGCTTTCTTT.